The T cell receptor (beta chain) described here comes from a study of T cells in localized non-small cell lung cancer. Per the germline V gene, CDR1 is SEHNR and CDR2 is FQNEAQ (reference sequence). This CDR3 has 15 amino acids. Between the trimmed V and J ends, which lost 5 bases and 2 bases, there was a span of 14 bases. Findings and limits, study-wide: Median detection of top 100 tumor clones in adjacent lung was around 60 clones. Longer overall survival was seen with higher T cell density measured in blood. Adjacent uninvolved lung tissue had the highest T cell clonality, exceeding tumor.

Profiled with immunoSEQ multiplex PCR; TCRdb holds only in-frame clones, not every one. The table has about 59,000 clones, 70% to 90% seen once. A note on this clone: The antigen is undetermined.

This sequence originates from a man between 35 and 75 years old with stage I squamous cell lung carcinoma. The sample here was peripheral blood, taken before any cancer treatment. The V call is TRBV7-9, the J call TRBJ2-3, with D perhaps matching TRBD1 (5 bases). The CDR3: CASSPTGMPTDTQYF. CDR3 nucleotide sequence: TGTGCCAGCAGCCCTACAGGAATGCCCACAGATACGCAGTATTTT.